The clone carrying this TCR beta chain came up once. In the original analysis: Reference gene primer amplification gave estimated nucleated cell counts. Sequencing used immunoSEQ multiplex PCR; TCRdb keeps in-frame clones, though not all of them. V, J and clone size reflect that table, while D and trimming were determined from the DNA. The repertoire has approximately 150,000 clones, more than 90% of them found once; the top ten carry 15% to 20%. The length of the CDR3 is 15 residues. Germline loops: CDR1 LGHDT, CDR2 YNNKEL (reference sequence). The V gene end was trimmed by 4 bases and the J gene end by 1 base; junction bases not matched to a gene: 4. The data stem from a study of blood T cell repertoires in COVID-19. About the research overall: Samples taken during acute and convalescent COVID-19 were collected in the United States, Italy and Spain. Nucleic acid was either cDNA or gDNA, and it came from T cells, B-cell-depleted T cells, or PBMCs.

This TCR derives from a man in his 60s with active or convalescent COVID-19. Material: peripheral blood. J is TRBJ2-3 and V is TRBV3-1 (or the pseudogene TRBV3-2); 8 positions agree with TRBD2. This CDR3 reads CASSLQTSGTDTQYF. DNA for the CDR3: TGTGCCAGCAGCCTCCAGACTAGCGGCACAGATACGCAGTATTTT.